These 27 T cell receptor beta chains were all obtained from the same sample, sequenced in a study of T cells in Graves' hyperthyroidism and ophthalmopathy (dated by TCRdb to the late 2010s). The library was made by multiplex PCR. The sequencer was an Illumina HiSeq 2000. TCR beta CDR3 regions were amplified from RNA transcripts. The TCR CDR3 was subjected to a first round of RT-PCR using the HTBI primer set and the Qiagen OneStep RT-PCR kit. The raw public reads went through TCRdb reprocessing: fastp at Q25, MiXCR clone calling, in-frame beta chains kept. For every CDR3 protein sequence, its rows merge into one entry that carries the most common genes and DNA. The sample table records about 290,000 distinct CDR3 sequences; roughly 15% of these occur just once. The ten largest clones represent 30% of the sample. Sequencing was done on a sample of blood. The receptors stem from a woman in her fifties or sixties with Graves' hyperthyroidism that later progressed to Graves' ophthalmopathy.

V is TRBV28 and J is TRBJ1-2; no reliable D call. The CDR3 sequence is 15 residues long. Germline lookup yields CDR1 MDHEN and CDR2 SYDVKM. Trimming took 1 base from V and 6 from J, leaving 15 bases between them. In DNA form, the CDR3 reads TGTGCCAGCAGTTTATTCCCCTCCCTGGTGGATGGCTACACCTTC. This codes for CASSLFPSLVDGYTF.

The CDR3 loop reads CASSLSGTGGYTEAFF. CDR3 nucleotides: TGCGCCAGCAGCTTGTCTGGGACAGGGGGTTACACTGAAGCTTTCTTT. The rearrangement uses TRBV5-1 and TRBJ1-1; the match to TRBD1 covers 11 bases. Germline V gene lookup returns CDR1 SGHRS and CDR2 YFSETQ. The CDR3 loop spans 16 amino acids. V lost 1 base, J lost 3 bases, and 5 bases stayed unmatched.

This clonotype was detected ten times or more. V gene TRBV20-1 combines with J gene TRBJ2-7; D might be TRBD1 (5 bases). Germline lookup yields CDR1 DFQATT and CDR2 SNEGSKA (reference sequence). V was trimmed by 2 bases and J by 4 bases, leaving 6 bases between them. The CDR3 loop spans 11 amino acids. As DNA, the CDR3 is TGCAGTGCTAGACAGGGTTACGAGCAGTACTTC. Protein: CSARQGYEQYF.

Note on this clonotype: A much larger clone is a single base away; this may be a read error. CDR3 in amino acids: CASSRRLGIRELFF. CDR3 bases: TGCGCCAGCAGCCGAAGACTAGGGATCAGGGAGCTGTTTTTT. The V call is TRBV5-1, the J call TRBJ2-2; D may be TRBD2 (6 bases). From germline, CDR1 is SGHRS and CDR2 YFSETQ. CDR3 length: 14 residues. V lost 4 bases, J lost 9 bases, and 16 bases lay in between.

This clonotype was recorded many times. This chain links TRBV7-2 with TRBJ2-5; D possibly matches TRBD1 or TRBD2 (5 bases each). Germline CDR1 and CDR2: SGHTA and FQGNSA. V was cut by 1 base and J by 4 bases, with 10 bases left in between. CDR3 length: 14 residues. CDR3: CASSLGGTGETQYF. CDR3 DNA sequence: TGTGCCAGCAGCTTAGGAGGGACGGGAGAGACCCAGTACTTC.

This chain links TRBV12-3 or TRBV12-4 with TRBJ2-3, with TRBD2 matching over 9 bases. The CDR3 consists of 14 residues. The junction had 7 bases not matched to a gene; V was cut back by 6 bases and J by 6 bases. CDR3 sequence: CASSPSGNSDTQYF. For the CDR3, the DNA is TGTGCCAGCAGCCCTAGCGGGAACTCGGATACGCAGTATTTT.

At least ten counts were recorded for this clonotype. V usage is TRBV28 and J usage is TRBJ2-7; 11 bases align to TRBD1. After removal of 4 bases from V and 5 bases from J, the junction contained 4 bases not matched to a gene. Germline V lookup: CDR1 MDHEN, CDR2 SYDVKM. The CDR3 totals 14 residues. The CDR3 DNA is TGTGCCAGCAGTTGGGACAGGGGGATGGACGAGCAGTACTTC. This gives the protein CASSWDRGMDEQYF.

This clonotype was recorded many times. V usage is TRBV28 and J usage is TRBJ2-1, with no clear D. V gave up 3 bases and J gave up 8 bases, with 8 bases separating them. Germline V gene data show CDR1 as MDHEN and CDR2 as SYDVKM. CDR3 length: 12 residues. In DNA form, the CDR3 reads TGTGCCAGCAGTTTTGTGGAAGATGAGCAGTTCTTC. Its protein product is CASSFVEDEQFF.

Many counts were recorded for this clonotype. The chain recombines TRBV20-1 with TRBJ2-7; D is tentatively TRBD1 or TRBD2 (5 bases each). Trimming stripped 5 bases from V and 6 bases from J, with 14 bases between. Germline CDR1 is DFQATT and CDR2 is SNEGSKA (reference sequence). The CDR3 runs to 12 residues. CDR3 nucleotide sequence: TGCAGTGCTTTGGGACCTCCCATCGAGCAGTACTTC. As protein: CSALGPPIEQYF.

The chain has TRBV7-3 and TRBJ1-2, with TRBD1 as a possible D gene (5 bases). The germline CDR1 and CDR2 sequences are SGHTA and FQGTGA. CDR3 size: 13 residues. With 5 bases removed from V and 7 bases from J, the gap between germline ends came to 14 bases. The CDR3 DNA reads TGTGCCAGCAGCCCTGGGGGTCCATTTGGCTACACCTTC. Encoded protein: CASSPGGPFGYTF.

This clonotype was seen repeatedly, ten times or more. A much more abundant neighbour one base away suggests this may be a read error. This chain connects TRBV28 to TRBJ1-5, with D unresolved. This CDR3 spans 16 amino acids. From germline, CDR1 is MDHEN and CDR2 SYDVKM. CDR3 protein: CAGSLSGWEANQPQHF. The CDR3 nucleotides read TGTGCCGGCAGTTTATCTGGGTGGGAGGCCAATCAGCCCCAGCATTTT.

This clonotype was recorded many times. This rearrangement joins TRBV12-3 or TRBV12-4 to TRBJ2-2, with D unresolved. Between the trimmed V and J ends, which lost 8 bases and 3 bases, there was a span of 7 bases. There are 12 residues in the CDR3. In DNA form, the CDR3 reads TGTGCCAGCTCTCGGGACACCGGGGAGCTGTTTTTT. Translation gives CASSRDTGELFF.

This clonotype was counted between two and nine times. V is TRBV19 and J is TRBJ1-1; tentative D call: TRBD1 (5 bases). Germline CDR1 is LNHDA and CDR2 is SQIVND (reference sequence). Trimming cost V 7 bases and J 1 base, with 13 bases left between them. The CDR3 spans 14 residues. CDR3 sequence (DNA): TGTGCCAGTACGAGAACAGGAGAGAACACTGAAGCTTTCTTT. Its protein is CASTRTGENTEAFF.

This clonotype was recorded at least ten times. The chain recombines TRBV3-1 with TRBJ2-5, with 9 bases identical to TRBD1. J was trimmed by 5 bases and V by 0 bases; bases with no gene match: 10. Germline V lookup: CDR1 LGHDT, CDR2 YNNKEL (reference sequence). The CDR3 has 17 residues. The DNA of the CDR3 is TGTGCCAGCAGCCAAGATTACTCGGGACAGGGTGGTGAGACCCAGTACTTC. The encoded protein is CASSQDYSGQGGETQYF.

This clonotype has ten or more counts. The V call is TRBV20-1, the J call TRBJ2-1, with a possible D match to TRBD1 (6 bases). This CDR3 has 15 residues. Germline CDR1 DFQATT, CDR2 SNEGSKA (reference sequence). V dropped 5 bases and J dropped 1 base, with 15 bases sitting between them. Written as DNA, the CDR3 is TGCAGTGCTGTCGACAGGAGAAAATCCTACAATGAGCAGTTCTTC. Its translation is CSAVDRRKSYNEQFF.

This clonotype was counted ten times or more. CDR3 nucleotide sequence: TGTGCCAGCAGTTTCTTGAGGGAGACCCAGTACTTC. The encoded protein is CASSFLRETQYF. The genes are TRBV28 and TRBJ2-5; D gene ambiguous. Trimming removed 3 bases at V and 5 bases at J, with 7 bases between. CDR3 size: 12 residues. The germline gives CDR1 MDHEN, CDR2 SYDVKM.

In this sample, this clonotype turned up many times. This chain connects TRBV29-1 to TRBJ2-1; D not resolved. CDR3 length: 11 amino acids. Germline V gene data show CDR1 as SQVTM and CDR2 as ANQGSEA. V lost 4 bases and J 10 bases, leaving 11 bases between the germline ends. The CDR3 is CSVGDLGEQFF. The CDR3 nucleotides read TGCAGCGTTGGGGATCTAGGAGAGCAGTTCTTC.

This clonotype appeared many times. The genes are TRBV5-4 and TRBJ2-3; 12 positions match TRBD2. Losses at the gene ends were 6 bases for V and 3 bases for J; bases not matched to a gene: 11. This CDR3 has 17 residues. Germline V lookup: CDR1 SGHNT, CDR2 YYREEE (reference sequence). CDR3 sequence reads: CASTPTSGSRGTDTQYF. In nucleotides, the CDR3 is TGTGCCAGCACCCCGACTAGCGGGAGTCGAGGTACAGATACGCAGTATTTT.

This clonotype came up a few times. The J gene is TRBJ1-1, the V gene TRBV5-4; D is unresolved. This CDR3 comprises 14 residues. CDR1 is SGHNT and CDR2 is YYREEE in the germline V gene (reference sequence). V was pared by 3 bases and J by 0 bases, with 9 bases between. The CDR3 is CASSSWTVNTEAFF. The DNA for the CDR3 is TGTGCCAGCAGCTCCTGGACTGTGAACACTGAAGCTTTCTTT.

This clonotype has a count of ten or more. The gene calls are TRBV2 and TRBJ2-7, with a tentative D call TRBD1 (5 bases). Between the trimmed V and J ends, which lost 6 bases and 4 bases, there was a span of 13 bases. Germline V gives CDR1 SNHLY, CDR2 FYNNEI. There are 13 residues in the CDR3. CDR3 in DNA: TGTGCCAGCAGATCGACGACAGCGTACGAGCAGTACTTC. Translation: CASRSTTAYEQYF.

This clonotype was recorded many times. V is TRBV7-3 and J is TRBJ1-1; the match to TRBD1 covers 9 bases. Germline-derived CDR1 and CDR2 are SGHTA and FQGTGA. The V gene end was trimmed by 4 bases and the J gene end by 4 bases; junction bases not matched to a gene: 7. CDR3 length: 15 residues. The CDR3 DNA follows: TGTGCCAGCAGCTACGCCGGGACAGGGAGCACTGAAGCTTTCTTT. It is translated as CASSYAGTGSTEAFF.

The rearrangement uses TRBV14 and TRBJ1-5, with unresolved D. Germline values: CDR1 SGHDN, CDR2 FVKESK. Trimming removed 5 bases at V and 6 bases at J, with 11 bases between. The CDR3 consists of 13 residues. The CDR3: CASSSSLTQPQHF. CDR3 bases: TGTGCCAGCAGCTCCAGCTTGACTCAGCCCCAGCATTTT. The full variable domain, with the rest looked up from reference TRBV14 and TRBJ1-5, is EAGVTQFPSHSVIEKGQTVTLRCDPISGHDNLYWYRRVMGKEIKFLLHFVKESKQDESGMPNNRFLAERTGGTYSTLKVQPAELEDSGVYFCASSSSLTQPQHFGDGTRLSIL.

This clonotype occurred many times. The rearrangement uses TRBV20-1 and TRBJ2-7; the D is unclear. CDR3 length: 12 amino acids. Trimming removed 7 bases at V and 5 bases at J, with 15 bases between. Germline-derived CDR1 and CDR2 are DFQATT and SNEGSKA (reference sequence). The CDR3 DNA reads TGCAGTGTGGCGCCGCCCGGCCACGAGCAGTACTTC. This codes for CSVAPPGHEQYF.

This clonotype was seen at least ten times. V gene TRBV7-9 combines with J gene TRBJ2-1, with 10 nucleotides matching TRBD2. V gave up 4 bases and J gave up 7 bases; unmatched junction bases: 7. CDR1 is SEHNR, CDR2 FQNEAQ, per germline (reference sequence). The CDR3 has 15 residues. The DNA for the CDR3 is TGTGCCAGCAGCTCGACTAGCGGGTTTGGGAATGAGCAGTTCTTC. It translates to CASSSTSGFGNEQFF.

At least ten counts were recorded for this clonotype. This chain connects TRBV7-8 to TRBJ2-5; the D is unclear. Trimming took 3 bases from V and 5 from J, leaving 13 bases between them. Germline loops: CDR1 SGHVS, CDR2 FQNEAQ. This CDR3 spans 14 amino acids. CDR3 in DNA: TGTGCCAGCAGCTTTGCACTACAAGAGGAGACCCAGTACTTC. Translation: CASSFALQEETQYF.

The J gene is TRBJ1-1, the V gene TRBV7-9; D may be TRBD1 (5 bases). Looked up from germline, CDR1 is SEHNR and CDR2 is FQNEAQ (reference sequence). The CDR3 has 16 residues. Deletions cut 5 bases from V and 1 base from J, with 17 bases between. The CDR3 DNA sequence: TGTGCCAGCAGCCCTCGGGGGGGGGGTAGGAACACTGAAGCTTTCTTT. Its translation is CASSPRGGGRNTEAFF.

This clonotype came up many times. The rearrangement uses TRBV2 and TRBJ2-1; weak D call: TRBD1 (5 bases). The CDR3 sequence is 14 residues long. The V and J ends lost 3 bases and 4 bases respectively, with 10 bases between them. Germline V gene sequence: CDR1 SNHLY, CDR2 FYNNEI. DNA of the CDR3: TGTGCCAGCAGTGATGGCGACAGATACAATGAGCAGTTCTTC. Protein: CASSDGDRYNEQFF.